The source of this TCR beta chain is a study of T cells in Graves' hyperthyroidism and ophthalmopathy. Orbital computed tomography and thyroid ultrasound, together with serum TRAb and thyroxine and clinical symptoms, were used for diagnoses. Using 10 ml of fresh peripheral blood, PBMCs were prepared. Study results and limitations: Most thyroid-expanded clonotypes above 0.001 were also found in blood.

CDR3 size: 14 residues. Germline CDR1 is SGHKS and CDR2 is YYEKEE (reference sequence). V lost 3 bases and J lost 6; bases outside the gene matches: 6. It was RNA transcripts that yielded the amplified TCR beta CDR3 regions. With the HTBI primer set, the TCR CDR3 went through a first round of RT-PCR. TCRdb fed the multiplex PCR reads into MiXCR, producing one record per CDR3 protein. The repertoire has roughly 240,000 distinct CDR3 sequences, about a sixth of them found once; the top ten carry approximately 30%. This clonotype occurred many times. The antigen is unknown. Input material: blood. The clonotype comes from a woman aged 18 to 35 with Graves' ophthalmopathy. The rearrangement uses TRBV5-5 and TRBJ1-5; 7 nucleotides match TRBD1. The CDR3 nucleotides are TGTGCCAGCAGCTCGACAGGGTCGGGTCAGCCCCAGCATTTT. Amino acid sequence: CASSSTGSGQPQHF.